This T cell receptor (beta chain) was sequenced during a study of regulatory T cells in long-lasting Graves disease. Overall study results and limits: TCR diversity was lower in persistent Graves' patients (versus newly diagnosed ones).

This clonotype was seen only once. What it binds is not known. Through Arm-PCR of CDR3 regions and iRepertoire HTBI primers, TCR beta libraries were built. TCRdb re-analysed the multiplex PCR reads in MiXCR, keeping a single row per CDR3 protein. The sample holds fewer than 450,000 distinct CDR3 sequences, 23% seen once. Time point noted: persistent/refractory GD, antithyroid drugs over 5 years with positive TRAb. There was RNA extracted from PBMCs, and the TCR library was made from it. Patients were enrolled at an endocrinology department in Xi'an, China. This TCR came from a female donor with Graves disease. Sequencing was performed on peripheral blood mononuclear cells (PBMCs), taken when the disease was refractory, from a patient treated with antithyroid drugs.

The CDR3 region is CSVDAARLAGDDEQFF. The CDR3 DNA reads as TGCAGCGTTGACGCGGCTCGACTAGCGGGAGACGATGAGCAGTTCTTC. The chain couples TRBV29-1 to TRBJ2-1; TRBD2 aligns across 12 bases. V was pared by 3 bases and J by 8 bases, with 11 bases of the junction left unmatched. The CDR3 has 16 amino acids. Germline V gene lookup returns CDR1 SQVTM and CDR2 ANQGSEA.